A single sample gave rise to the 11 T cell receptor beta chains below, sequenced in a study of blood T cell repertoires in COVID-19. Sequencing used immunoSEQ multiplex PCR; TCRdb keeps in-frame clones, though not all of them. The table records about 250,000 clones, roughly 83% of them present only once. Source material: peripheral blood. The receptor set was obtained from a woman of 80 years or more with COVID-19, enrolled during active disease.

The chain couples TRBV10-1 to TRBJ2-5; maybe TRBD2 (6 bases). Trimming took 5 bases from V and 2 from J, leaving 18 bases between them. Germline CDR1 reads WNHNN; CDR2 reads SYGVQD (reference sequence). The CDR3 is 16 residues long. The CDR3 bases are TGCGCCAGCAGTTCCTCTTGGTACAGCGGGCAAGAGACCCAGTACTTC. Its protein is CASSSSWYSGQETQYF.

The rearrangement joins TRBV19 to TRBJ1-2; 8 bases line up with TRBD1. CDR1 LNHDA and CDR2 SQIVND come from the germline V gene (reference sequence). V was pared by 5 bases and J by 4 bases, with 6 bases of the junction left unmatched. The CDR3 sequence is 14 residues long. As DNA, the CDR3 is TGTGCCAGTAGTCCCACCAGGGGGCCCTATGGCTACACCTTC. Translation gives CASSPTRGPYGYTF.

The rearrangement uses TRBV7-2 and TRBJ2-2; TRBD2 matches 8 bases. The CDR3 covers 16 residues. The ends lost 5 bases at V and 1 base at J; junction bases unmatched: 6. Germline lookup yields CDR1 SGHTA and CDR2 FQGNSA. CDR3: CASSPGGGQNTGELFF. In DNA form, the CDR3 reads TGTGCCAGCAGCCCCGGGGGGGGCCAGAACACCGGGGAGCTGTTTTTT.

CDR3: CASSLAGTLNNEQFF. CDR3 DNA: TGTGCCAGCAGTCTCGCCGGGACACTAAACAATGAGCAGTTCTTC. This chain connects TRBV6-6 to TRBJ2-1; possible D gene TRBD1, 6 bases. V lost 5 bases to trimming and J lost 5 bases, with 16 bases between them. There are 15 residues in the CDR3. Looked up from germline, CDR1 is MNHNY and CDR2 is SVGAGI (reference sequence).

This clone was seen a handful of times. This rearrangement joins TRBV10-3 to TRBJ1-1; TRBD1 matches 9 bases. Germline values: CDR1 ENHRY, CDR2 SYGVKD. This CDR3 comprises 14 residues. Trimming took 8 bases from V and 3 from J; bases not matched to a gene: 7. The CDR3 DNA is TGTGCCATCTCGGACAGGGGAGGGGACACTGAAGCTTTCTTT. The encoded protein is CAISDRGGDTEAFF.

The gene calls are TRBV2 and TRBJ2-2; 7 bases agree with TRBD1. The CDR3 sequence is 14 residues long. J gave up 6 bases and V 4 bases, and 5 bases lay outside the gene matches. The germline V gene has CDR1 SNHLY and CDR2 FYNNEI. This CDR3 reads CASSGQGVAGELFF. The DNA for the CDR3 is TGTGCCAGCAGTGGTCAGGGGGTAGCCGGGGAGCTGTTTTTT.

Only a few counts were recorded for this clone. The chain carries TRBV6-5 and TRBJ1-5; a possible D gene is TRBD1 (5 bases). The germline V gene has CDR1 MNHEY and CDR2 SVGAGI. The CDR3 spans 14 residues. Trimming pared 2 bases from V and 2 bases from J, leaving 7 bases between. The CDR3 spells CASSYAQGNQPQHF. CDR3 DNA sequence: TGTGCCAGCAGTTACGCACAGGGCAATCAGCCCCAGCATTTT.

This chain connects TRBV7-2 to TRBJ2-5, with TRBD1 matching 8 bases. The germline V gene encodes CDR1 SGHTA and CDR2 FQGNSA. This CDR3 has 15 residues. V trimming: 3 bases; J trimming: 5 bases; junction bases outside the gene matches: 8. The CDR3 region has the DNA TGTGCCAGCAGCTTCCTGCAGGGGGCGCGGGAGACCCAGTACTTC. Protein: CASSFLQGARETQYF.

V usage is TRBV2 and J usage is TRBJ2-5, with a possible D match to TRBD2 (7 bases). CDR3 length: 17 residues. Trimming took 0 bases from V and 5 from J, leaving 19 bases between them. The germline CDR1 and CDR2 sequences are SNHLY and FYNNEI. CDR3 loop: CASSEALRGGARETQYF. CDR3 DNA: TGTGCCAGCAGTGAAGCACTGAGGGGGGGGGCAAGGGAGACCCAGTACTTC.

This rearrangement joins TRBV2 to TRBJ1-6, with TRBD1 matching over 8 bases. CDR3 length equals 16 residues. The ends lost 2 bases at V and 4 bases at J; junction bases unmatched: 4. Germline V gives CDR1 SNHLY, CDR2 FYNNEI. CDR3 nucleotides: TGTGCCAGCAGTGAATCCGGGACAGGTTATAATTCACCCCTCCACTTT. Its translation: CASSESGTGYNSPLHF.

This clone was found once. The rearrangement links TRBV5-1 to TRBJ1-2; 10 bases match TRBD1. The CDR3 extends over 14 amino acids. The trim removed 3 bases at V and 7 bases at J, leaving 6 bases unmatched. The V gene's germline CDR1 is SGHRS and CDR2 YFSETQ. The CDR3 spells CASSYEGTGAGYTF. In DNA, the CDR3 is TGCGCCAGCAGCTATGAAGGGACAGGGGCTGGCTACACCTTC.